A single sample is the source of the 6 T cell receptor beta chains below, sequenced in a study of identical twins (dated by TCRdb to the mid-2010s). Receptor libraries were prepared by 5' RACE. The sequencer was an Illumina HiSeq 2000. Using fastp at Q25 and MiXCR, TCRdb reprocessed the public reads and kept productive beta chains. Merged by CDR3 protein, the rows form single entries marked with the most common genes and DNA. Across this sample there are approximately 240,000 distinct CDR3 sequences, with around an eighth seen only once. Clones ranked in the top ten supply around 8.9% of the sample. Sequenced: memory (CD45RO+) T cells sorted from blood. The intended sense of this specimen's cell subset or site label: CD45RO+ enriched T cells. Every receptor here comes from a woman aged 18-35 years in good health.

This chain connects TRBV5-1 to TRBJ2-1; the D is unclear. This CDR3 region has 13 residues. Germline CDR1 SGHRS, CDR2 YFSETQ. Trimming shortened V by 0 bases and J by 6 bases, and 7 bases separated the two germline ends. Here the CDR3 DNA reads TGCGCCAGCAGCTTGGGGCCACTCAATGAGCAGTTCTTC. Residues: CASSLGPLNEQFF.

This clonotype was detected a few times. The CDR3 protein is CASSFRPYGYTF. Here the CDR3 DNA reads TGTGCCAGCAGTTTCCGCCCGTATGGCTACACCTTC. The chain joins TRBV12-3 or TRBV12-4 to TRBJ1-2; no reliable D call. Trimming pared 3 bases from V and 5 bases from J, leaving 7 bases between. The CDR3 runs to 12 residues.

This clonotype was recorded at least ten times. This rearrangement joins TRBV10-3 to TRBJ2-1, with a possible D match to TRBD1 (5 bases). Germline V lookup: CDR1 ENHRY, CDR2 SYGVKD. V shed 10 bases and J shed 1 base, with 14 bases lying between them. The CDR3 runs to 14 residues. CDR3 DNA: TGTGCCACCCAGATGGGGCCATCCTACAATGAGCAGTTCTTC. Its protein product is CATQMGPSYNEQFF.

V usage is TRBV7-3 and J usage is TRBJ2-7, with 11 bases fitting TRBD1. CDR3 length: 14 residues. CDR1 is SGHTA and CDR2 is FQGTGA in the germline V gene. V trimming: 5 bases; J trimming: 5 bases; junction bases outside the gene matches: 5. CDR3: CASSKGQGENEQYF. The CDR3, as DNA: TGTGCCAGCAGCAAGGGACAGGGGGAAAACGAGCAGTACTTC.

The sample holds many counts of this clonotype. This sequence joins TRBV20-1 and TRBJ1-5, with 7 bases fitting TRBD1. This CDR3 contains 14 residues. Germline V CDR1 and CDR2: DFQATT, SNEGSKA (reference sequence). The trim removed 6 bases at V and 9 bases at J, leaving 14 bases unmatched. The CDR3 loop reads CSAPSGTAFLPQHF. CDR3 in DNA: TGCAGTGCCCCTAGCGGGACAGCCTTTCTGCCCCAGCATTTT.

This clonotype showed up just a few times. The V gene is TRBV6-1, the J gene TRBJ2-2; 8 bases are shared with TRBD2. The V gene's germline CDR1 is MNHNS and CDR2 SASEGT. This CDR3 region has 16 residues. J lost 5 bases, V lost 5 bases, and 10 bases had no gene match. CDR3 bases: TGTGCCAGCAGTCTGAAAGCGGGAGAATGGACCGGGGAGCTGTTTTTT. Encoded protein: CASSLKAGEWTGELFF.